Below are 30 T cell receptor beta chains sequenced from a single sample in a study of vaccination effects on CD4 cells after COVID-19. TCRdb keeps only in-frame clones here, not all; method: immunoSEQ multiplex PCR. Of more than 60,000 clones listed, 74% were seen once; the top ten hold about 2.2%. It was after more than 8 days of culture that CD4+ T cells were isolated. Either the mRNA-1273 or the BNT162b2 vaccine was given to participants as two doses. These receptors have no known antigen. The input for sequencing was CD4+ T cells from PBMCs cultured without peptide, taken after COVID-19 vaccination. The receptors were sampled from a human donor who received a COVID-19 vaccine.

The chain joins TRBV18 to TRBJ1-2, with 12 bases fitting TRBD1. This CDR3 is built from 17 residues. With 6 bases clipped from V and 3 bases from J, the junction kept 11 bases outside the gene matches. Germline V gives CDR1 KGHSH, CDR2 LQKENI. CDR3 sequence (DNA): TGTGCCAGCTCGCGCCGGGACAGGGGGCGTGGAGACTATGGCTACACCTTC. This encodes CASSRRDRGRGDYGYTF.

The chain has TRBV9 and TRBJ1-3; D unresolved. The CDR3 has 15 residues. V was trimmed by 4 bases and J by 0 bases, leaving 11 bases between them. CDR1 SGDLS and CDR2 YYNGEE come from the germline V gene. The CDR3 DNA reads as TGTGCCAGCAGCAAATACACGGGCTCTGGAAACACCATATATTTT. The encoded protein is CASSKYTGSGNTIYF.

In this sample, this clone turned up a few times. The V gene is TRBV2, the J gene TRBJ2-2; a weak D match, TRBD1 (5 bases). V lost 7 bases and J lost 3, with 6 bases in between. The germline gives CDR1 SNHLY, CDR2 FYNNEI. This CDR3 contains 12 residues. Written as DNA, the CDR3 is TGTGCCAGCAAACAGGACACCGGGGAGCTGTTTTTT. Amino acid sequence: CASKQDTGELFF.

This sequence joins TRBV6-4 and TRBJ1-6; 7 positions agree with TRBD1. There are 14 residues in the CDR3. Germline assignment: CDR1 MRHNA and CDR2 SNTAGT. With 5 bases clipped from V and 4 bases from J, the junction kept 2 bases outside the gene matches. DNA of the CDR3: TGTGCCAGCAGTCCGGGACAGTATAATTCACCCCTCCACTTT. Amino acid sequence: CASSPGQYNSPLHF.

V usage is TRBV30 and J usage is TRBJ1-4; D unresolved. V was cut by 1 base and J by 0 bases, with 6 bases left in between. This CDR3 region has 14 residues. Germline V gene data show CDR1 as GTSNPN and CDR2 as SVGIG (reference sequence). The CDR3 loop is CAWSARSTNEKLFF. The CDR3 DNA sequence: TGTGCCTGGAGTGCCCGATCAACTAATGAAAAACTGTTTTTT.

This clone turned up a few times. The chain uses TRBV6-5 and TRBJ1-6; D may be TRBD1 (5 bases). The V gene lost 6 bases and the J gene lost 0 bases, with 9 bases spanning the gap. The CDR3 runs to 15 residues. Germline V CDR1 and CDR2: MNHEY, SVGAGI. CDR3 residues: CASSLRDSYNSPLHF. CDR3 nucleotide sequence: TGTGCCAGCAGCCTCAGGGACTCCTATAATTCACCCCTCCACTTT.

In its sample, this clone was seen once. The chain carries TRBV24-1 and TRBJ1-2, with a tentative D call TRBD1 (6 bases). The CDR3 spans 14 residues. V lost 4 bases, J lost 6 bases, and 14 bases lay in between. The germline V gene encodes CDR1 KGHDR and CDR2 SFDVKD. In DNA form, the CDR3 reads TGTGCCACCAGTGACCCGAACAGGGTGGATGGCTACACCTTC. It translates to CATSDPNRVDGYTF.

The chain carries TRBV6-5 and TRBJ2-2, with D unresolved. V was shortened by 8 bases and J by 7 bases, with 11 bases between the two germline ends. The CDR3 runs 12 residues. From germline, CDR1 is MNHEY and CDR2 SVGAGI. CDR3 loop: CASRRNVGELFF. For the CDR3, the DNA is TGTGCCAGCCGCCGTAACGTCGGGGAGCTGTTTTTT.

The chain carries TRBV19 and TRBJ2-7, with TRBD1 matching 9 bases. This CDR3 has 16 residues. Per germline, CDR1 LNHDA and CDR2 SQIVND (reference sequence). The V and J ends lost 4 bases and 4 bases, in that order; junction bases with no gene match: 11. The DNA for the CDR3 is TGTGCCAGTAGTAGAGGGACAGGGCAAGAACTGTACGAGCAGTACGTC. Its translation: CASSRGTGQELYEQYV.

V usage is TRBV15 and J usage is TRBJ2-5; TRBD2 matches 7 bases. The junction had 3 bases not matched to a gene; V was cut back by 0 bases and J by 2 bases. Germline CDR1 is LNHNV and CDR2 is YYDKDF (reference sequence). CDR3 length: 15 amino acids. The CDR3 DNA is TGTGCCACCAGCAGAGACCCTAGCGGACAAGAGACCCAGTACTTC. It specifies CATSRDPSGQETQYF.

This chain uses TRBV9 with TRBJ1-6; D unresolved. The length of the CDR3 is 15 residues. Germline CDR1 and CDR2: SGDLS and YYNGEE. Trimming took off 0 bases at V and 6 bases at J, with 10 bases between the two ends. The CDR3 loop is CASSVEPGPNSPLHF. The CDR3 nucleotides read TGTGCCAGCAGCGTAGAACCGGGTCCTAATTCACCCCTCCACTTT.

V gene TRBV24-1 combines with J gene TRBJ2-3, with a possible D match to TRBD1 (5 bases). Germline loops: CDR1 KGHDR, CDR2 SFDVKD. The V and J ends lost 5 bases and 2 bases respectively, with 13 bases between them. The CDR3 is 15 residues long. CDR3 DNA: TGTGCCACCAGTGTAGGGTCTGGACACACAGATACGCAGTATTTT. It translates to CATSVGSGHTDTQYF.

The chain recombines TRBV19 with TRBJ2-5, with 10 nucleotides matching TRBD2. J lost 5 bases, V lost 6 bases, and 9 bases had no gene match. The germline V gene has CDR1 LNHDA and CDR2 SQIVND (reference sequence). The CDR3 runs to 15 residues. CDR3 sequence (DNA): TGTGCCAGTAGGATAATAGCGGGGGGTTCGGAGACCCAGTACTTC. Residues: CASRIIAGGSETQYF.

This rearrangement joins TRBV24-1 to TRBJ2-5; 8 bases match TRBD1. The germline gives CDR1 KGHDR, CDR2 SFDVKD. Losses at the gene ends were 5 bases for V and 5 bases for J; bases not matched to a gene: 6. CDR3 size: 14 residues. The chain's CDR3 is CATSGQGAWETQYF. The CDR3 DNA sequence: TGTGCCACCAGTGGCCAGGGGGCATGGGAGACCCAGTACTTC.

The rearrangement links TRBV24-1 to TRBJ2-1, with 10 bases matching TRBD1. CDR1 and CDR2 from the germline V gene are KGHDR and SFDVKD. Losses at the gene ends were 3 bases for V and 15 bases for J; bases not matched to a gene: 22. This CDR3 is 18 amino acids long. Written as DNA, the CDR3 is TGTGCCACCAGTGATCTGATGAACCGGGACAGGGGTCATGATGAATCGTTCTTC. Translating gives CATSDLMNRDRGHDESFF.

This clone was detected only once. The rearrangement uses TRBV18 and TRBJ2-3; TRBD1 is a possible D gene (5 bases). Trimming cost V 6 bases and J 2 bases, with 9 bases left between them. The germline CDR1 and CDR2 sequences are KGHSH and LQKENI. This CDR3 is built from 13 residues. CDR3 DNA: TGTGCCAGCTCGGGCAGGGTCACAGATACGCAGTATTTT. Amino acids: CASSGRVTDTQYF.

The rearrangement links TRBV18 to TRBJ1-2; tentatively, D is TRBD1 (5 bases). Germline CDR1 and CDR2: KGHSH and LQKENI. The length of the CDR3 is 15 residues. V was clipped by 4 bases and J by 1 base, with 13 bases between them. This CDR3 is CASSRGSGGNYGYTF. The CDR3 nucleotides read TGTGCCAGCTCACGGGGGTCAGGCGGTAACTATGGCTACACCTTC.

This clone was detected once. The rearrangement links TRBV6-6 to TRBJ1-6; D unclear. CDR3 length: 13 amino acids. The V gene lost 10 bases and the J gene lost 7 bases, with 14 bases spanning the gap. Germline V gene lookup returns CDR1 MNHNY and CDR2 SVGAGI (reference sequence). The CDR3 sequence is CATLEVLNSPLHF. DNA for the CDR3: TGTGCCACCCTAGAGGTCTTGAATTCACCCCTCCACTTT.

In its sample, this clone was seen a few times. This sequence joins TRBV19 and TRBJ2-2, with D tentatively TRBD1 (6 bases). Trimming removed 0 bases from V and 2 bases from J, with 10 bases in between. Germline assignment: CDR1 LNHDA and CDR2 SQIVND (reference sequence). The CDR3 is 16 residues long. CDR3 DNA sequence: TGTGCCAGTAGTATAGATTCCAGGGGTAACACCGGGGAGCTGTTTTTT. As protein: CASSIDSRGNTGELFF.

This clone was detected only once. The V call is TRBV9, the J call TRBJ1-1; D is uncertain. Trimming shortened V by 0 bases and J by 1 base, and 10 bases separated the two germline ends. Germline lookup yields CDR1 SGDLS and CDR2 YYNGEE. The CDR3 runs 15 residues. In DNA form, the CDR3 reads TGTGCCAGCAGCGTAGGGTTGGGAGGGAACACTGAAGCTTTCTTT. This translates into CASSVGLGGNTEAFF.

J is TRBJ1-2 and V is TRBV4-1; TRBD1 aligns across 7 bases. Germline loops: CDR1 MGHRA, CDR2 YSYEKL. The CDR3 runs to 15 residues. Trimming took 0 bases from V and 4 from J; bases not matched to a gene: 5. CDR3 bases: TGCGCCAGCAGCCAAGATTGGGACAGACTCTATGGCTACACCTTC. Encoded protein: CASSQDWDRLYGYTF.

J is TRBJ2-3 and V is TRBV18; perhaps D is TRBD1 or TRBD2 (5 bases each). With 5 bases removed from V and 1 base from J, the gap between germline ends came to 22 bases. The germline V gene encodes CDR1 KGHSH and CDR2 LQKENI. This CDR3 is 18 amino acids long. The CDR3 DNA follows: TGTGCCAGCTCAGCCGAAGGGGACCCTCGGAGTGGCACAGATACGCAGTATTTT. It translates to CASSAEGDPRSGTDTQYF.

This chain links TRBV5-1 with TRBJ1-2, with 7 nucleotides matching TRBD1. J gave up 6 bases and V 0 bases, and 5 bases lay outside the gene matches. This CDR3 contains 14 residues. Germline assignment: CDR1 SGHRS and CDR2 YFSETQ. CDR3 nucleotides: TGCGCCAGCAGCTTGGAGTCAGGGGGTGATGGCTACACCTTC. Translated: CASSLESGGDGYTF.

This clone was observed a few times. The chain couples TRBV7-2 to TRBJ1-2; 9 nucleotides align to TRBD1. This CDR3 has 16 amino acids. In germline, CDR1 is SGHTA, CDR2 FQGNSA. Trimming took 2 bases from V and 3 from J; bases not matched to a gene: 7. In DNA form, the CDR3 reads TGTGCCAGCAGCTTACGACGGGACAGGGTAGACTATGGCTACACCTTC. As protein: CASSLRRDRVDYGYTF. Complete variable domain (other parts from reference TRBV7-2 and TRBJ1-2): GAGVSQSPSNKVTEKGKDVELRCDPISGHTALYWYRQSLGQGLEFLIYFQGNSAPDKSGLPSDRFSAERTGGSVSTLTIQRTQQEDSAVYLCASSLRRDRVDYGYTFGSGTRLTVV.

The rearrangement joins TRBV10-2 to TRBJ1-5; maybe TRBD1 (5 bases). The germline gives CDR1 WSHSY, CDR2 SAAADI. This CDR3 comprises 16 residues. Trimming cost V 6 bases and J 2 bases, with 17 bases left between them. CDR3 protein: CASREQQAEGNQPQHF. DNA for the CDR3: TGCGCCAGCAGGGAGCAACAGGCTGAAGGCAATCAGCCCCAGCATTTT.

This clone was detected once. The chain recombines TRBV12-3 or TRBV12-4 with TRBJ2-5; TRBD2 matches at 9 bases. This CDR3 region has 13 residues. The J segment lost 5 bases and the V segment lost 6 bases, leaving 4 bases of the junction unmatched. In DNA, the CDR3 is TGTGCCAGCAGGGATCTAGCGGGGGAGACCCAGTACTTC. Residues: CASRDLAGETQYF.

The chain carries TRBV5-1 and TRBJ1-2, with 8 bases matching TRBD1. The CDR3 consists of 15 residues. Unmatched junction bases numbered 6, after V lost 1 base and J lost 4 bases. Germline V gives CDR1 SGHRS, CDR2 YFSETQ. The CDR3 sequence is CASSLYQQGGYGYTF. The DNA of the CDR3 is TGCGCCAGCAGCTTGTACCAACAGGGGGGCTATGGCTACACCTTC.

This chain links TRBV15 with TRBJ1-1; D is uncertain. This CDR3 is built from 14 residues. The V gene lost 3 bases and the J gene lost 8 bases, with 16 bases spanning the gap. Germline CDR1 and CDR2: LNHNV and YYDKDF (reference sequence). CDR3 protein: CATSSKPFAAEAFF. For the CDR3, the DNA is TGTGCCACCAGCAGTAAGCCGTTCGCAGCCGAAGCTTTCTTT.

This clone was counted between two and nine times. The J gene is TRBJ1-1, the V gene TRBV4-3; D call uncertain. Germline V gene data show CDR1 as LGHNA and CDR2 as YSLEER. The CDR3 loop spans 15 amino acids. Trimming pared 0 bases from V and 1 base from J, leaving 9 bases between. The CDR3 is CASSQDEWGNTEAFF. For the CDR3, the DNA is TGCGCCAGCAGCCAAGATGAGTGGGGGAACACTGAAGCTTTCTTT.

The V and J genes are TRBV7-3 and TRBJ2-6, with unresolved D. The germline V gene encodes CDR1 SGHTA and CDR2 FQGTGA. V was cut by 6 bases and J by 3 bases, with 18 bases left in between. The CDR3 spans 17 residues. CDR3 amino acids: CASSRTPLASGANVLTF. The CDR3 DNA sequence: TGTGCCAGCAGTCGTACCCCCCTGGCTAGTGGGGCCAACGTCCTGACTTTC.